A single T cell receptor beta chain is shown here with its context. The antigen is unknown. The data derive from a study of naive and memory T cell subsets. General observations from the study: A clonotype means one alpha or beta sequence, not an alpha/beta pair. TCR counts from RNA may reflect activation-linked expression changes. A few larger clonotypes appeared in naive repertoires, especially CD8, possibly memory cells re-expressing CD45RA.

The beta constant-region primer was an equimolar mix of two oligonucleotides covering TRBC1 and TRBC2. Ligated cDNA was amplified by four rounds of PCR with nested alpha and beta constant-region primers and SP2. One entry per CDR3 protein, called by TCRdb with MiXCR from the UMI-ligation and nested PCR reads. Found here are 130,000 to 150,000 distinct CDR3 sequences, over 15% of them singletons; the top ten hold about 0.14%. From germline, CDR1 is DFQATT and CDR2 SNEGSKA (reference sequence). Trimming pared 2 bases from V and 4 bases from J, leaving 20 bases between. CDR3 length: 16 residues. This receptor was obtained from a human donor in good health. Sequencing was done on a sample of naive CD4+ T cells from blood. The chain joins TRBV20-1 to TRBJ2-5; no firm D call. The DNA of the CDR3 is TGCAGTGCTAGACCCTCGGGCAGCATGATGGGAGAGACCCAGTACTTC. Residues: CSARPSGSMMGETQYF.